The 14 T cell receptor beta chains below come from one sample, sequenced in a study of T-cell reconstitution after alpha-beta-depleted transplantation in children. Molecular barcoding with unique molecular identifiers was used for the TCRbeta library. TCRdb re-called the PCR reads through MiXCR, storing one row per CDR3 protein. The data contain about 400,000 distinct CDR3 sequences, 15% to 20% of them singletons. The sample was PBMCs, mostly from graft donor cells, taken 360 days after TCRalphabeta/CD19-depleted stem cell transplant. These receptors all come from a boy less than two years old who had a stem cell transplant for Wiskott-Aldrich syndrome, so the T cells may come from the graft donor.

This clonotype was seen only a few times. The gene calls are TRBV6-5 and TRBJ2-3; D gene ambiguous. The germline CDR1 and CDR2 sequences are MNHEY and SVGAGI. CDR3 length equals 14 residues. V lost 2 bases and J lost 2, with 8 bases in between. In nucleotides, the CDR3 is TGTGCCAGCAGTTACAAAGACACCACAGATACGCAGTATTTT. Protein product: CASSYKDTTDTQYF.

This clonotype appeared a few times. V is TRBV29-1 and J is TRBJ2-7; no definite D call. Between the trimmed V and J ends, which lost 6 bases and 3 bases, there was a span of 15 bases. The CDR3 covers 13 residues. In germline, CDR1 is SQVTM, CDR2 ANQGSEA. The CDR3 DNA follows: TGCAGCGTCGCCTATGTGGCGAGCTACGAGCAGTACTTC. Protein: CSVAYVASYEQYF.

The CDR3: CSARARIYNSPLHF. The CDR3 DNA is TGCAGTGCTAGAGCCAGGATCTATAATTCACCCCTCCACTTT. V and J are TRBV20-1 and TRBJ1-6; D not certain. This CDR3 is 14 amino acids long. From germline, CDR1 is DFQATT and CDR2 SNEGSKA (reference sequence). Trimming left V 1 base short and J 3 bases short, with 7 bases between.

The V call is TRBV29-1, the J call TRBJ2-5; D is uncertain. Trimming removed 2 bases from V and 1 base from J, with 8 bases in between. CDR1 is SQVTM and CDR2 is ANQGSEA in the germline V gene. The CDR3 has 13 amino acids. In nucleotides, the CDR3 is TGCAGCGTTGAAAGTCGGCCCCAAGAGACCCAGTACTTC. Its protein product is CSVESRPQETQYF. The entire variable domain, with the rest obtained from reference TRBV29-1 and TRBJ2-5, is as follows: SAVISQKPSRDICQRGTSLTIQCQVDSQVTMMFWYRQQPGQSLTLIATANQGSEATYESGFVIDKFPISRPNLTFSTLTVSNMSPEDSSIYLCSVESRPQETQYFGPGTRLLVL.

This clonotype showed up just a few times. The chain employs TRBV15 and TRBJ1-2; no clear D gene. The CDR3 spans 17 residues. V lost 0 bases to trimming and J lost 4 bases, with 18 bases between them. Per germline, CDR1 LNHNV and CDR2 YYDKDF (reference sequence). This chain's CDR3 is CATSRDLALRHPYGYTF. Here the CDR3 DNA reads TGTGCCACCAGCAGAGATCTGGCGCTCCGCCACCCCTATGGCTACACCTTC.

The chain couples TRBV5-1 to TRBJ2-1, with 10 bases lining up with TRBD1. CDR1 is SGHRS and CDR2 is YFSETQ in the germline V gene. The V and J ends lost 4 bases and 8 bases, in that order; junction bases with no gene match: 6. The length of the CDR3 is 14 residues. CDR3 sequence reads: CASSGDRGSDEQFF. CDR3 nucleotide sequence: TGCGCCAGCAGCGGGGACAGGGGAAGCGATGAGCAGTTCTTC.

V and J are TRBV21-1 and TRBJ2-3; the table calls TRBD1, which could not be checked here. TRBV21-1 constitutes a pseudogene. This CDR3 contains 15 residues. CDR3 region: CASSLRTGCTDTQYF. For the CDR3, the DNA is TGTGCCAGCAGCTTGCGGACAGGTTGCACAGATACGCAGTATTTT.

This clonotype has at least ten counts. The chain uses TRBV5-1 and TRBJ2-5, with D possibly matching TRBD2 (5 bases). Germline-derived CDR1 and CDR2 are SGHRS and YFSETQ. V was clipped by 1 base and J by 0 bases, with 7 bases between them. The CDR3 extends over 14 amino acids. The CDR3 nucleotides are TGCGCCAGCAGCTTGAGAGGGTACCAAGAGACCCAGTACTTC. Translated: CASSLRGYQETQYF.

V is TRBV20-1 and J is TRBJ1-6; TRBD1 aligns across 7 bases. CDR3 length: 13 residues. V trimming: 3 bases; J trimming: 10 bases; junction bases outside the gene matches: 6. Germline V CDR1 and CDR2: DFQATT, SNEGSKA (reference sequence). The CDR3 region has the DNA TGCAGTGCTAGGCCCGGGACAGCCTCACCCCTCCACTTT. Protein: CSARPGTASPLHF.

This sequence joins TRBV7-2 and TRBJ2-7, with 9 nucleotides matching TRBD1. The V gene's germline CDR1 is SGHTA and CDR2 FQGNSA. The trim removed 6 bases at V and 2 bases at J, leaving 11 bases unmatched. This CDR3 is 16 amino acids long. This CDR3 is CASSFPRDRAAYEQYF. The CDR3 DNA reads as TGTGCCAGCAGTTTTCCCCGGGACAGGGCAGCCTACGAGCAGTACTTC.

This sequence joins TRBV29-1 and TRBJ2-5; 9 nucleotides align to TRBD2. Trimming took 6 bases from V and 2 from J; bases not matched to a gene: 4. The germline CDR1 and CDR2 sequences are SQVTM and ANQGSEA. This CDR3 has 13 residues. CDR3 loop: CSVIAGVQETQYF. The CDR3 DNA reads TGCAGCGTAATAGCGGGAGTGCAAGAGACCCAGTACTTC.

The chain has TRBV6-2 or TRBV6-3 and TRBJ2-6; D is perhaps TRBD1 (6 bases). Germline V gives CDR1 MNHEY, CDR2 SVGEGT. Trimming removed 0 bases from V and 1 base from J, with 13 bases in between. The CDR3 spans 18 residues. The DNA for the CDR3 is TGTGCCAGCAGTTACTCGATGGGACACCGATCTGGGGCCAACGTCCTGACTTTC. The encoded protein is CASSYSMGHRSGANVLTF.

This clonotype was detected only a few times. The rearrangement uses TRBV27 and TRBJ2-2; D is unclear. CDR3 length equals 14 residues. Germline V gene data show CDR1 as MNHEY and CDR2 as SMNVEV (reference sequence). V was cut by 3 bases and J by 3 bases, with 8 bases left in between. The CDR3 region is CASSFGQDTGELFF. CDR3 coding DNA: TGTGCCAGCAGTTTCGGTCAGGACACCGGGGAGCTGTTTTTT.

The chain has TRBV24-1 and TRBJ2-7; a weak D match, TRBD1 (6 bases). Germline V gene lookup returns CDR1 KGHDR and CDR2 SFDVKD. V dropped 2 bases and J dropped 3 bases, with 22 bases sitting between them. CDR3 length: 18 residues. This CDR3 reads CATSDSAGNPGQIYEQYF. The DNA for the CDR3 is TGTGCCACCAGTGATTCCGCCGGGAATCCGGGACAAATCTACGAGCAGTACTTC.